This T cell receptor beta chain was profiled in a study of OX40 agonist ivuxolimab in advanced cancers. At the level of the study: Ivuxolimab, which is an agonistic anti-OX40 (CD134) antibody, was administered to the patients. Two patients with cutaneous melanoma and one with hepatocellular carcinoma, three in total, showed partial responses. Six ivuxolimab dose levels, 0.01 to 10 mg/kg, were given intravenously every 2 weeks.

The CDR3 totals 13 residues. Trimming pared 9 bases from V and 2 bases from J, leaving 14 bases between. Looked up from germline, CDR1 is MDHEN and CDR2 is SYDVKM. Study-wide results and limits: There was clonal expansion of CD4+ and CD8+ blood T cells by week 6 at 0.1 to 3.0 mg/kg.

In the case of this clone: What it binds is unknown.

Libraries were prepared by immunoSEQ multiplex PCR; TCRdb keeps only in-frame clonotypes and omits some of them. The table includes tens of thousands of clones, about 80% detected once. The receptor was isolated from an adult with an advanced solid tumor such as melanoma, head and neck, liver or kidney cancer. This specimen was CD4+ or CD8+ T cells sorted from blood, taken in a trial of the OX40 agonist ivuxolimab. This chain connects TRBV28 to TRBJ2-7; D remains unclear. For the CDR3, the DNA is TGTGCCAGTTTTGGAGCACCAACCTACGAGCAGTACTTC. Its protein is CASFGAPTYEQYF.